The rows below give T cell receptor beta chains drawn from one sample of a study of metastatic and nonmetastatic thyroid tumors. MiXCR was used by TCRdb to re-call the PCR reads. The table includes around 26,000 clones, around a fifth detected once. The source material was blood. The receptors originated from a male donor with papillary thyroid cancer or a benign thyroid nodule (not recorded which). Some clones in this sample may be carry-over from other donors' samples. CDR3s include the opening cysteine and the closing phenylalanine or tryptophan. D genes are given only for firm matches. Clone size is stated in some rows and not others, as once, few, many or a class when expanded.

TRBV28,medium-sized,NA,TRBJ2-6,TGTGCCAGCACCACACTAAGCTCTGGGGCCAACGTCCTGACTTTC,CASTTLSSGANVLTF
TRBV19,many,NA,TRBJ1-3,TGTGCCAGTAGCACGACAGTTACTACCACTGGAAACACCATATATTTT,CASSTTVTTTGNTIYF
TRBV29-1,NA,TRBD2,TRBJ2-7,TGCAGCGTTCTCCCTTTAGCGGGAGCGGGCTACGATCATTACTTC,CSVLPLAGAGYDHYF
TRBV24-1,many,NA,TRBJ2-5,TGTGCCACCAGTGGATGGGGAATGGGACAAGAGACCCAGTACTTC,CATSGWGMGQETQYF
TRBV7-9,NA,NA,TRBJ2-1,TGTGCCAGCATCTTCTGCACAGCCAACAATGAGCAGTTCTTC,CASIFCTANNEQFF
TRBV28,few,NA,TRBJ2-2,TGTGCCAGCAGTTTGGAGGGGGCGCATAGCGGGGAGCTGTTTTTT,CASSLEGAHSGELFF
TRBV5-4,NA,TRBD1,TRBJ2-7,TGTGCCAGCAGCTTGCTTGACAGGGGGCCCCTAGAGCAGTACTTC,CASSLLDRGPLEQYF
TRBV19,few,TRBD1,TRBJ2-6,TGTGCCAGTAGTCAGGGGGCTGGGGCCAACGTCCTGACTTTC,CASSQGAGANVLTF
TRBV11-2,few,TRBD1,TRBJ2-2,TGTGCCAGCAGGGATTGGAGGACAGGGGTTTTGGACGGGGAGCTGTTTTTT,CASRDWRTGVLDGELFF
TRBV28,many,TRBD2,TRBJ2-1,TGTGCCAGCAGTCTAGCGGAAACCTACAATGGGCGGTTCTTC,CASSLAETYNGRFF
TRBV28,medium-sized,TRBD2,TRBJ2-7,TGTGCCAGCAGTTTGCGGACTAGCGGGAACTCCTACGAGCAGTACTTC,CASSLRTSGNSYEQYF
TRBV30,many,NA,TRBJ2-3,TGTGCCAGCAAAGGCGGGCCAGCCACAGATACGCAGTATTTT,CASKGGPATDTQYF
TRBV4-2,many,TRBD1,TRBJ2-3,TGTGCCAGCAGCCAACTCCCGGGACAGCTCACAGATACGCAGTATTTT,CASSQLPGQLTDTQYF
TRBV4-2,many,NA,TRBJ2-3,TGTGCCAGCAGCCAAAGGGATGCCGTGGACCACACAGATACGCAGTATTTT,CASSQRDAVDHTDTQYF
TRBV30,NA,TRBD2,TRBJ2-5,TGTGCTTGGGGGCTAGCGGGAGCGGAGACCCAGTACTTC,CAWGLAGAETQYF
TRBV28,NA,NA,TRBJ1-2,TGTGCCAGCAGTTTATGGGGACCATACTATTGCTACACCTTC,CASSLWGPYYCYTF
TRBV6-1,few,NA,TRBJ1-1,TGTGCCAGCAGTAGAGTCGAACACCTTCTGAACACTGAAGCTCTCTTT,CASSRVEHLLNTEALF
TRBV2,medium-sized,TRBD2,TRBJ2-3,TGTGCCAGCGGGAGGGAAATCACAGATACGCAGTATTTT,CASGREITDTQYF
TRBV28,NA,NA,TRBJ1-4,TGTGCCAGCAGTTCACCCCCCCTCGGTGAAAAACTGTTTTTT,CASSSPPLGEKLFF
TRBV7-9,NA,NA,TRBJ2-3,TGTGCCAACAGCCCAGATACGAAGTATTTT,CANSPDTKYF
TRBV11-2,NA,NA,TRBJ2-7,TGTGCCAGCAGCCCAGGTGGCGCCAGGGGCCCCTACTCCTACGAGCAGTACTTC,CASSPGGARGPYSYEQYF
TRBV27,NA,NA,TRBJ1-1,TGTGCCAGCAGCCCCGCGGATCTGGGATGGGACACTGAAGCTTTCTTT,CASSPADLGWDTEAFF
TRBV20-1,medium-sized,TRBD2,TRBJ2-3,TGCAGTGCTAGAGATTGGAGGACTAGCGGGTTCACAGATACGCAGTATTTT,CSARDWRTSGFTDTQYF
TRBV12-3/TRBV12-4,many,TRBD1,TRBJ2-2,TGTGCCAGCAGTTTAGCGTGGGGACAGGCTACGAACACCGGGGAGCTGTTTTTT,CASSLAWGQATNTGELFF